What follows are 2 T cell receptor beta chains derived from one specimen sequenced in a study of T-cell reconstitution after alpha-beta-depleted transplantation in children. Construction of the TCRbeta library involved unique molecular identifiers. TCRdb fed the PCR reads into MiXCR, producing one record per CDR3 protein. The table shows about 460,000 distinct CDR3 sequences, with roughly a tenth occurring only once. Sequenced here: PBMCs, sampled before TCRalphabeta/CD19-depleted stem cell transplant. The receptors derive from a child aged 2-15 years with inherited bone marrow failure, due to receive a stem cell transplant.

A few counts support this clonotype. This sequence joins TRBV7-9 and TRBJ1-1; possibly TRBD1 for D (6 bases). The germline gives CDR1 SEHNR, CDR2 FQNEAQ (reference sequence). Between the trimmed V and J ends, which lost 5 bases and 5 bases, there was a span of 12 bases. This CDR3 has 13 amino acids. The CDR3 region is CASSQDQGTEAFF. CDR3 nucleotide sequence: TGTGCCAGCAGCCAAGACCAGGGGACTGAAGCTTTCTTT.

This clonotype was observed at least ten times. The gene calls are TRBV12-3 or TRBV12-4 and TRBJ2-1; 11 nucleotides match TRBD1. The CDR3 has 17 amino acids. The V and J ends lost 3 bases and 5 bases, in that order; junction bases with no gene match: 9. CDR3 residues: CASSFSRGTGGDNEQFF. DNA for the CDR3: TGTGCCAGCAGTTTTAGTAGGGGGACAGGGGGGGACAATGAGCAGTTCTTC.